What follows are 8 T cell receptor beta chains derived from one specimen sequenced in a study of T cell changes during pregnancy in multiple sclerosis. Sequencing was performed with immunoSEQ multiplex PCR; in TCRdb, only in-frame clones are kept and a portion is missing. Here the sample spans 55,000 to 75,000 clones, 80% to 95% being singletons. The sequencing here drew on CD8+ T cells from peripheral blood mononuclear cells, taken in the second trimester of pregnancy. Receptor source: a female donor with multiple sclerosis, enrolled in a pregnancy study.

The chain recombines TRBV9 with TRBJ1-2, with TRBD1 matching over 7 bases. V gave up 3 bases and J gave up 2 bases; unmatched junction bases: 4. The germline gives CDR1 SGDLS, CDR2 YYNGEE. The CDR3 runs 14 residues. The CDR3 region is CASSEGQLNYGYTF. CDR3 nucleotides: TGTGCCAGCAGCGAGGGACAGCTGAACTATGGCTACACCTTC.

With regard to this clone: The DNA is omitted, as the CDR3 cannot be located on it reliably, and the CDR3 follows TCRdb's listing. This chain joins TRBV19 and TRBJ1-6. The CDR3 has 15 amino acids, counting both end residues. Germline CDR1 is LNHDA and CDR2 is SQIVND (reference sequence). CDR3 sequence: CASSILATGNSPLHF.

The chain joins TRBV9 to TRBJ2-5, with 11 bases aligning to TRBD1. The V segment lost 4 bases and the J segment 4 bases; nucleotides outside the gene matches: 6. The CDR3 extends over 15 amino acids. Germline-derived CDR1 and CDR2 are SGDLS and YYNGEE. The CDR3 region is CASSLLGQGAETQYF. The CDR3 DNA sequence: TGTGCCAGCAGCCTCCTCGGACAGGGGGCAGAGACCCAGTACTTC.

The chain couples TRBV7-6 to TRBJ2-7, with D perhaps matching TRBD2 (6 bases). This CDR3 is 14 amino acids long. The germline CDR1 and CDR2 sequences are SGHVS and FNYEAQ. V was shortened by 6 bases and J by 6 bases, with 18 bases between the two germline ends. The CDR3 protein is CASSSSGSGGEQYF. In nucleotides, the CDR3 is TGTGCCAGCAGTAGTAGCGGAAGCGGTGGCGAGCAGTACTTC. Together with reference TRBV7-6 and TRBJ2-7, the CDR3 gives the full variable domain: GAGVSQSPRYKVTKRGQDVALRCDPISGHVSLYWYRQALGQGPEFLTYFNYEAQQDKSGLPNDRFSAERPEGSISTLTIQRTEQRDSAMYRCASSSSGSGGEQYFGPGTRLTVT.

DNA for the CDR3: TGTGCCAGCTCAGATGGACCGGTTGACAGAACCCCCTACGAGCAGTACTTC. Translating it yields CASSDGPVDRTPYEQYF. The rearrangement links TRBV18 to TRBJ2-7; D perhaps matches TRBD1 (5 bases). Germline V CDR1 and CDR2: KGHSH, LQKENI. V was clipped by 5 bases and J by 2 bases, with 22 bases between them. The CDR3 is 17 residues long.

The chain couples TRBV9 to TRBJ1-2; TRBD1 might be the D (5 bases). The germline V gene has CDR1 SGDLS and CDR2 YYNGEE. V shed 3 bases and J shed 3 bases, with 18 bases lying between them. The CDR3 totals 16 residues. CDR3: CASSAGRADSYYGYTF. CDR3 in DNA: TGTGCCAGCAGCGCCGGACGTGCTGACAGCTACTATGGCTACACCTTC.

The chain employs TRBV7-7 and TRBJ2-5; D call uncertain. V was shortened by 3 bases and J by 3 bases, with 11 bases between the two germline ends. Germline CDR1 and CDR2: SSHAT and FNYEAQ (reference sequence). The CDR3 runs 14 residues. CDR3 amino acids: CASSLIQSEETQYF. CDR3 bases: TGTGCCAGCAGCTTGATCCAGTCCGAAGAGACCCAGTACTTC.

The chain has TRBV5-4 and TRBJ2-1; possible D gene TRBD2, 7 bases. V lost 0 bases and J 10 bases, leaving 14 bases between the germline ends. The CDR3 length is 14 residues. CDR1 is SGHNT and CDR2 is YYREEE in the germline V gene (reference sequence). The CDR3 reads CASSLGAGAREQFF. The CDR3 DNA reads as TGTGCCAGCAGCTTGGGTGCGGGGGCAAGGGAGCAGTTCTTC. Based on the CDR3 plus reference TRBV5-4 and TRBJ2-1, the full variable domain is ETGVTQSPTHLIKTRGQQVTLRCSSQSGHNTVSWYQQALGQGPQFIFQYYREEENGRGNFPPRFSGLQFPNYSSELNVNALELDDSALYLCASSLGAGAREQFFGPGTRLTVL.